This T cell receptor (beta chain) was retrieved from a study of blood T cell repertoires in COVID-19. Sequencing used immunoSEQ multiplex PCR; TCRdb keeps in-frame clones, though not all of them. The sample holds roughly 150,000 clones, approximately 80% seen once. V lost 0 bases to trimming and J lost 7 bases, with 16 bases between them. There are 15 residues in the CDR3. Germline CDR1 SGHRS, CDR2 YFSETQ. Material for sequencing was peripheral blood. This chain links TRBV5-1 with TRBJ1-2; no reliable D call. The clonotype originates from a man aged 55 to 69 with acute or convalescent COVID-19. The CDR3 DNA reads as TGCGCCAGCAGCTTGGCGAGAAGAGTCGTCGGTGGCTACACCTTC. This encodes CASSLARRVVGGYTF.